The 17 T cell receptor beta chains reported below all come from one sample, sequenced in a study of blood T cell repertoires in COVID-19. Profiling relied on immunoSEQ multiplex PCR, and the TCRdb table lists in-frame clones only, not all of them. The profile shows roughly 100,000 clones, 91% of them singletons. The specimen sequenced was peripheral blood. The receptors were sampled from a human donor with active COVID-19. The donor label of this sample is uncertain.

The chain uses TRBV6-5 and TRBJ2-7; 8 bases agree with TRBD2. The V gene's germline CDR1 is MNHEY and CDR2 SVGAGI. J was trimmed by 6 bases and V by 8 bases; bases with no gene match: 9. The CDR3 totals 13 residues. CDR3 DNA: TGTGCCAGCGACCTAAACAGCGGGGGCGAGCAGTACTTC. As protein: CASDLNSGGEQYF.

There are a few counts of this clone. The rearrangement joins TRBV7-2 to TRBJ1-5; weak D call: TRBD1 (6 bases). The length of the CDR3 is 13 residues. Trimming took off 5 bases at V and 10 bases at J, with 15 bases between the two ends. Germline values: CDR1 SGHTA, CDR2 FQGNSA. Here the CDR3 DNA reads TGTGCCAGCAGCCAAGCACAGGGAAGACCCCAGCATTTT. It specifies CASSQAQGRPQHF.

The CDR3 region has the DNA TGTGCCAGCAGCTTGGACAGAACCCGGTACTGGGACGAGCAGTACTTC. This codes for CASSLDRTRYWDEQYF. The V gene is TRBV5-5, the J gene TRBJ2-7, with D unclear. Germline CDR1 reads SGHKS; CDR2 reads YYEKEE (reference sequence). V gave up 0 bases and J gave up 5 bases, with 18 bases separating them. The CDR3 runs to 16 residues.

This clone has only a few counts. The chain has TRBV6-5 and TRBJ1-2, with D tentatively TRBD1 (5 bases). Trimming took 6 bases from V and 0 from J, leaving 11 bases between them. This CDR3 spans 14 amino acids. Germline CDR1 reads MNHEY; CDR2 reads SVGAGI. CDR3 DNA sequence: TGTGCCAGCAGCCGCGGGGGTACTAACTATGGCTACACCTTC. Residues: CASSRGGTNYGYTF.

This chain links TRBV19 with TRBJ2-1; 9 nucleotides match TRBD2. J was trimmed by 5 bases and V by 1 base; bases with no gene match: 3. Germline CDR1 and CDR2: LNHDA and SQIVND (reference sequence). There are 15 residues in the CDR3. Here the CDR3 DNA reads TGTGCCAGTAGTATAGGCCTAGCGGGGAACAATGAGCAGTTCTTC. Amino acids: CASSIGLAGNNEQFF.

The V gene is TRBV11-2, the J gene TRBJ1-1; 8 bases match TRBD1. This CDR3 contains 18 residues. With 6 bases clipped from V and 8 bases from J, the junction kept 23 bases outside the gene matches. In germline, CDR1 is SGHAT, CDR2 FQNNGV. The DNA for the CDR3 is TGTGCCAGCAGACATCCAACAACCGAGGACAGGGCCTGGGGGGAAGCTTTCTTT. Encoded protein: CASRHPTTEDRAWGEAFF.

Written as DNA, the CDR3 is TGTGCCATCAGTGAGGGGACAGCTACCAACTATGGCTACACCTTC. It is translated as CAISEGTATNYGYTF. J is TRBJ1-2 and V is TRBV10-3, with TRBD1 matching over 7 bases. V shed 2 bases, J shed 2 bases, and the junction held 5 bases outside the gene matches. The CDR3 totals 15 residues. Germline loops: CDR1 ENHRY, CDR2 SYGVKD.

The rearrangement links TRBV6-6 to TRBJ1-2; TRBD1 aligns across 8 bases. The V and J ends lost 2 bases and 13 bases, in that order; junction bases with no gene match: 9. CDR3 length: 13 amino acids. Germline V gene lookup returns CDR1 MNHNY and CDR2 SVGAGI (reference sequence). CDR3 sequence (DNA): TGTGCCAGCAGTTACGGGTGGGGACAGGAGGTCACCTTC. Translating gives CASSYGWGQEVTF.

The V call is TRBV2, the J call TRBJ1-4; 8 positions match TRBD1. The CDR3 contains 14 residues. CDR1 and CDR2 (germline): SNHLY, FYNNEI. V was clipped by 6 bases and J by 4 bases; unmatched bases: 4. The CDR3 region has the DNA TGTGCCAGCAGCCAGACAGGGGATAATGAAAAACTGTTTTTT. Translating it yields CASSQTGDNEKLFF. Based on the CDR3 plus reference TRBV2 and TRBJ1-4, the full variable domain is EPEVTQTPSHQVTQMGQEVILRCVPISNHLYFYWYRQILGQKVEFLVSFYNNEISEKSEIFDDQFSVERPDGSNFTLKIRSTKLEDSAMYFCASSQTGDNEKLFFGSGTQLSVL.

This clone was detected a few times. The chain carries TRBV6-2 or TRBV6-3 and TRBJ2-7; 16 nucleotides agree with TRBD2. The CDR3 covers 17 residues. Per germline, CDR1 MNHEY and CDR2 SVGEGT. The V and J ends lost 5 bases and 3 bases, in that order; junction bases with no gene match: 7. CDR3 in amino acids: CASSRGLAGGPIYEQYF. CDR3 DNA: TGTGCCAGCAGTCGGGGACTAGCGGGGGGGCCGATCTACGAGCAGTACTTC.

CDR3 loop: CASTLLDTQYF. In DNA, the CDR3 is TGTGCCAGCACCCTTTTAGATACGCAGTATTTT. The genes are TRBV2 and TRBJ2-3; D ambiguous. The length of the CDR3 is 11 residues. Trimming took off 7 bases at V and 5 bases at J, with 7 bases between the two ends. The germline V gene has CDR1 SNHLY and CDR2 FYNNEI.

The CDR3, as DNA: TGTGCTACCTCAGGAGACCGGGGGGAGACCCAGTACTTC. This sequence encodes CATSGDRGETQYF. V and J are TRBV19 and TRBJ2-5; perhaps TRBD2 as D (6 bases). The CDR3 length is 13 residues. The germline gives CDR1 LNHDA, CDR2 SQIVND (reference sequence).

V usage is TRBV2 and J usage is TRBJ2-5; 15 positions agree with TRBD2. V was pared by 3 bases and J by 2 bases, with 10 bases of the junction left unmatched. CDR1 and CDR2 (germline): SNHLY, FYNNEI. The CDR3 has 19 amino acids. The CDR3 nucleotides read TGTGCCAGCAGTGATCGGACTAGCGGGGGGGCCTTGCCTCAAGAGACCCAGTACTTC. Its translation is CASSDRTSGGALPQETQYF. Variable domain in full (rest from reference TRBV2 and TRBJ2-5): EPEVTQTPSHQVTQMGQEVILRCVPISNHLYFYWYRQILGQKVEFLVSFYNNEISEKSEIFDDQFSVERPDGSNFTLKIRSTKLEDSAMYFCASSDRTSGGALPQETQYFGPGTRLLVL.

The V and J genes are TRBV28 and TRBJ2-5, with 12 bases fitting TRBD2. The CDR3 length is 16 residues. The J segment lost 4 bases and the V segment lost 1 base, leaving 4 bases of the junction unmatched. Germline V gene lookup returns CDR1 MDHEN and CDR2 SYDVKM. The CDR3 DNA is TGTGCCAGCAGTTTATTCGGACTAGCGGGGAGAGAGACCCAGTACTTC. Translated: CASSLFGLAGRETQYF.

This chain uses TRBV6-5 with TRBJ2-7, with 8 bases that match TRBD1. Germline lookup yields CDR1 MNHEY and CDR2 SVGAGI. Unmatched junction bases numbered 9, after V lost 5 bases and J lost 3 bases. The CDR3 has 15 residues. In DNA form, the CDR3 reads TGTGCCAGCAGTACAGGGGGTCGTGGCTACTACGAGCAGTACTTC. Its protein product is CASSTGGRGYYEQYF.

J is TRBJ2-5 and V is TRBV7-9; 9 bases map to TRBD1. The CDR3 loop spans 16 amino acids. V lost 3 bases to trimming and J lost 2 bases; unmatched junction nucleotides: 7. CDR1 SEHNR and CDR2 FQNEAQ come from the germline V gene (reference sequence). The DNA for the CDR3 is TGTGCCAGCAGCTTCGGGGGGACAGGGCTACAAGAGACCCAGTACTTC. Its protein product is CASSFGGTGLQETQYF.

This clone was picked up a small number of times. The chain is built from TRBV7-9 and TRBJ2-7; possible D gene TRBD1, 6 bases. This CDR3 comprises 15 residues. V lost 0 bases and J lost 6, with 15 bases in between. In germline, CDR1 is SEHNR, CDR2 FQNEAQ (reference sequence). This CDR3 reads CASSLARTVPGEQYF. The DNA of the CDR3 is TGTGCCAGCAGCTTAGCGAGGACAGTTCCCGGCGAGCAGTACTTC.